This T cell receptor (beta chain) was obtained from a study of blood T cell repertoires in COVID-19. Profiled with immunoSEQ multiplex PCR; TCRdb holds only in-frame clones, not every one. The repertoire consists of fewer than 25,000 clones, with 87% occurring once and the leading ten covering roughly 23%. This CDR3 comprises 16 residues. V shed 4 bases and J 9 bases; nucleotides not matched to a gene: 12. CDR1 SGHDN and CDR2 FVKESK come from the germline V gene. The chain recombines TRBV14 with TRBJ1-6, with 7 bases matching TRBD1. Specimen: peripheral blood. This TCR was sampled from a human donor with active COVID-19. The donor label of this sample is uncertain. CDR3 sequence (DNA): TGTGCCAGCAGCCTTTTCCTTACAGGGGAAGGTTCACCCCTCCACTTT. It codes for CASSLFLTGEGSPLHF.